The rows below give T cell receptor beta chains drawn from one sample of a study of blood T cells in healthy people across ages. TCRdb ran MiXCR on the 5' RACE reads and lists one entry per CDR3 protein. The sample has approximately 800,000 distinct CDR3 sequences, about 45% seen once. The sequenced material came from blood. Every receptor here comes from a man older than 75 in good health. Each CDR3 is given with its conserved first and last residue. D genes are given only for firm matches. The size entry is marked missing in some rows and otherwise reads once, few, many or a size class.

J gene: TRBJ2-2; clone size: NA; V gene: TRBV5-1; D gene: TRBD1; CDR3 protein: CASSSATGGILTNTGELFF; CDR3 DNA: TGCGCCAGCAGCTCAGCTACAGGGGGCATACTCACGAACACCGGGGAGCTGTTTTTT
J gene: TRBJ2-1; clone size: few; V gene: TRBV28; D gene: TRBD2; CDR3 protein: CASSTTSGLTWEQFF; CDR3 DNA: TGTGCCAGCAGTACGACTAGCGGCCTAACCTGGGAGCAGTTCTTC
J gene: TRBJ2-7; clone size: NA; V gene: TRBV5-1; D gene: TRBD1; CDR3 protein: CASSLGETGSEQYF; CDR3 DNA: TGCGCCAGCAGCTTGGGAGAGACAGGGAGTGAGCAGTACTTC
J gene: TRBJ2-7; clone size: once; V gene: TRBV29-1; D gene: NA; CDR3 protein: CSVEYPGANEQYF; CDR3 DNA: TGCAGCGTTGAGTATCCGGGAGCGAACGAGCAGTACTTC
J gene: TRBJ2-1; clone size: NA; V gene: TRBV20-1; D gene: TRBD2; CDR3 protein: CSARVPTTSGSPNEQFF; CDR3 DNA: TGCAGTGCTAGAGTACCAACAACTAGCGGGAGTCCCAATGAGCAGTTCTTC
J gene: TRBJ2-3; clone size: few; V gene: TRBV15; D gene: TRBD2; CDR3 protein: CATSATGTSGADTQYF; CDR3 DNA: TGTGCCACCTCCGCAACCGGGACTAGCGGCGCAGATACGCAGTATTTT
J gene: TRBJ2-7; clone size: once; V gene: TRBV7-2; D gene: TRBD1; CDR3 protein: CASSSRTGGSGGQYF; CDR3 DNA: TGTGCCAGCAGCTCACGGACAGGGGGGTCGGGGGGGCAGTACTTC
J gene: TRBJ2-3; clone size: NA; V gene: TRBV7-6; D gene: TRBD2; CDR3 protein: CASSPEASGSPRPDTQYF; CDR3 DNA: TGTGCCAGCAGCCCAGAGGCTAGCGGGAGCCCACGCCCAGATACGCAGTATTTT
J gene: TRBJ2-1; clone size: few; V gene: TRBV3-1; D gene: NA; CDR3 protein: CASSSPGRFENEQFF; CDR3 DNA: TGTGCCAGCAGCTCGCCTGGGAGGTTTGAGAATGAGCAGTTCTTC
J gene: TRBJ2-7; clone size: NA; V gene: TRBV29-1; D gene: NA; CDR3 protein: CSVPEQGYEQYF; CDR3 DNA: TGCAGCGTGCCTGAACAGGGCTACGAGCAGTACTTC
J gene: TRBJ2-7; clone size: NA; V gene: TRBV27; D gene: NA; CDR3 protein: CASSLTAGAFSSYEQYF; CDR3 DNA: TGTGCCAGCAGTCTAACAGCGGGCGCCTTCAGCTCCTACGAGCAGTACTTC
J gene: TRBJ2-1; clone size: NA; V gene: TRBV4-2; D gene: TRBD2; CDR3 protein: CASSQEGPAGGLHSDEQFF; CDR3 DNA: TGTGCCAGCAGCCAAGAGGGCCCCGCCGGGGGGTTACATAGCGATGAGCAGTTCTTC
J gene: TRBJ2-1; clone size: few; V gene: TRBV20-1; D gene: TRBD2; CDR3 protein: CSARGTSGGYNEQFF; CDR3 DNA: TGCAGTGCTAGGGGGACTAGCGGGGGATACAATGAGCAGTTCTTC
J gene: TRBJ2-4; clone size: NA; V gene: TRBV5-1; D gene: TRBD2; CDR3 protein: CASSLGDGRAKNIQYF; CDR3 DNA: TGCGCCAGCAGCCTGGGTGACGGGAGGGCCAAAAACATTCAGTACTTC
J gene: TRBJ2-7; clone size: NA; V gene: TRBV15; D gene: NA; CDR3 protein: CATSRVRQHEQYF; CDR3 DNA: TGTGCCACCAGCAGAGTGAGACAACACGAGCAGTACTTC